The 27 T cell receptor beta chains below were found in one sample sequenced in a study of regulatory T cells in long-lasting Graves disease. Through Arm-PCR of CDR3 regions and iRepertoire HTBI primers, TCR beta libraries were built. One entry per CDR3 protein results from TCRdb running MiXCR on the multiplex PCR reads. This sample has 600,000 to 800,000 distinct CDR3 sequences; 30% occur once, and the top ten carry about 40%. Time point given: persistent/refractory GD, antithyroid drugs over 5 years with positive TRAb. Following extraction of RNA from PBMCs, that RNA was used to make the TCR library. The starting material was peripheral blood mononuclear cells (PBMCs), obtained when the disease was refractory, from a patient treated with antithyroid drugs. Receptor source: a female donor with Graves disease.

The V and J genes are TRBV6-2 or TRBV6-3 and TRBJ1-5; 12 bases align to TRBD1. The CDR3 totals 16 residues. Germline assignment: CDR1 MNHEY and CDR2 SVGEGT. J was trimmed by 4 bases and V by 5 bases; bases with no gene match: 6. CDR3 residues: CASSPRDRGPNQPQHF. CDR3 DNA: TGTGCCAGCAGTCCCCGGGACAGGGGGCCGAATCAGCCCCAGCATTTT.

The chain has TRBV20-1 and TRBJ2-7; 10 bases agree with TRBD1. Germline CDR1 DFQATT, CDR2 SNEGSKA (reference sequence). Trimming cost V 5 bases and J 2 bases; bases outside gene matches: 9. This CDR3 comprises 15 residues. For the CDR3, the DNA is TGCAGTGCTCTGGATTCAGGGACAGGGGCCTACGAGCAGTACTTC. Translating gives CSALDSGTGAYEQYF.

The chain couples TRBV30 to TRBJ2-5; TRBD1 aligns across 10 bases. The CDR3 loop spans 15 amino acids. Germline lookup yields CDR1 GTSNPN and CDR2 SVGIG (reference sequence). The J segment lost 4 bases and the V segment lost 2 bases, leaving 7 bases of the junction unmatched. For the CDR3, the DNA is TGTGCCTGGAGTACGGGACAGGGGAGAGGAGAGACCCAGTACTTC. Its translation is CAWSTGQGRGETQYF.

The chain employs TRBV6-1 and TRBJ2-2; D not resolved. This CDR3 has 16 residues. Germline loops: CDR1 MNHNS, CDR2 SASEGT. Trimming cost V 1 base and J 0 bases, with 9 bases left between them. The CDR3, as DNA: TGTGCCAGCAGTGAAGTTCCGGAAGCGAACACCGGGGAGCTGTTTTTT. Its translation: CASSEVPEANTGELFF.

The table lists this clonotype with a few counts. CDR3 loop: CSARGAGAQGYTF. CDR3 bases: TGCAGTGCTAGAGGAGCGGGGGCTCAGGGCTACACCTTC. The rearrangement links TRBV20-1 to TRBJ1-2; D perhaps matches TRBD1 (6 bases). Germline V CDR1 and CDR2: DFQATT, SNEGSKA (reference sequence). The ends were cut back, 1 base at V and 8 bases at J, with 14 bases in the middle. The CDR3 has 13 residues.

This clonotype occurred a few times. This chain links TRBV6-1 with TRBJ1-2; the match to TRBD1 covers 8 bases. CDR3 length: 14 residues. CDR1 and CDR2 from the germline V gene are MNHNS and SASEGT. Trimming cost V 7 bases and J 4 bases; bases outside gene matches: 8. The CDR3 spells CASNPTGALYGYTF. CDR3 DNA sequence: TGTGCCAGCAACCCGACAGGGGCGCTCTATGGCTACACCTTC.

J is TRBJ2-7 and V is TRBV6-2 or TRBV6-3, with a possible D match to TRBD2 (6 bases). V lost 0 bases to trimming and J lost 12 bases, with 15 bases between them. In germline, CDR1 is MNHEY, CDR2 SVGEGT. This CDR3 region has 13 residues. The DNA of the CDR3 is TGTGCCAGCAGTTACTCTATTGCGGGACCACGGTACTTC. Translation: CASSYSIAGPRYF.

This clonotype was recorded a few times. The CDR3 loop is CSAQSSYNSPLHF. The CDR3 DNA is TGCAGTGCCCAGAGCTCCTATAATTCACCCCTCCACTTT. The chain recombines TRBV20-1 with TRBJ1-6; D call uncertain. This CDR3 is 13 amino acids long. Germline assignment: CDR1 DFQATT and CDR2 SNEGSKA (reference sequence). The V end was cut by 6 bases, the J end by 0 bases, with 6 bases between.

This clonotype was found a few times. The gene calls are TRBV5-8 and TRBJ1-5; perhaps TRBD1 as D (6 bases). Germline V gene data show CDR1 as SGHTS and CDR2 as YDEGEE. Trimming took 4 bases from V and 6 from J, leaving 20 bases between them. The CDR3 runs to 16 residues. CDR3 in amino acids: CASSPSGGKSRQPQHF. The CDR3, as DNA: TGTGCCAGCAGCCCCTCGGGGGGCAAGTCACGTCAGCCCCAGCATTTT.

This clonotype has only a few counts. The rearrangement links TRBV5-1 to TRBJ2-7; no clear D gene. CDR1 SGHRS and CDR2 YFSETQ come from the germline V gene. V lost 3 bases, J lost 2 bases, and 9 bases lay in between. The CDR3 consists of 13 residues. The CDR3 spells CASSSHGPYEQYF. The CDR3 DNA reads as TGCGCCAGCAGCTCGCATGGCCCCTACGAGCAGTACTTC.

This chain uses TRBV19 with TRBJ2-1; D not certain. This CDR3 spans 15 amino acids. Germline CDR1 is LNHDA and CDR2 is SQIVND (reference sequence). V shed 1 base and J shed 2 bases, with 9 bases lying between them. This CDR3 reads CASSIVVSAYNEQFF. DNA for the CDR3: TGTGCCAGTAGTATAGTGGTGTCGGCCTACAATGAGCAGTTCTTC.

This rearrangement joins TRBV7-9 to TRBJ1-2; D is perhaps TRBD1 (5 bases). Germline lookup yields CDR1 SEHNR and CDR2 FQNEAQ (reference sequence). This CDR3 is built from 13 residues. The V end lost 3 bases, the J end lost 5 bases, and 10 bases lay between the germline ends. The CDR3 sequence: CASSFQGQYGYTF. The CDR3, as DNA: TGTGCCAGCAGCTTTCAGGGCCAATATGGCTACACCTTC. Using reference TRBV7-9 and TRBJ1-2 for the parts outside the CDR3, the full variable domain is DTGVSQNPRHKITKRGQNVTFRCDPISEHNRLYWYRQTLGQGPEFLTYFQNEAQLEKSRLLSDRFSAERPKGSFSTLEIQRTEQGDSAMYLCASSFQGQYGYTFGSGTRLTVV.

This clonotype was seen ten or more times. CDR3 coding DNA: TGTGCCAGCAGTTTATTGGAACGGCAGTACGGCTACACCTTC. Amino acid sequence: CASSLLERQYGYTF. J is TRBJ1-2 and V is TRBV28; no clear D. The CDR3 has 14 residues. Germline V gives CDR1 MDHEN, CDR2 SYDVKM. V was clipped by 1 base and J by 8 bases, with 14 bases between them.

The chain is built from TRBV9 and TRBJ1-1; D perhaps matches TRBD1 (5 bases). Trimming took off 2 bases at V and 4 bases at J, with 9 bases between the two ends. Germline loops: CDR1 SGDLS, CDR2 YYNGEE. The CDR3 is 13 amino acids. The CDR3 DNA reads TGTGCCAGCAGCGTGGGGGTTTTCACTGAAGCTTTCTTT. It translates to CASSVGVFTEAFF.

This clonotype was recorded a few times. The CDR3 DNA follows: TGCAGTGCCATATCTAGCGGGAGGGGGGACGAGCAGTACTTC. It encodes CSAISSGRGDEQYF. This chain connects TRBV20-1 to TRBJ2-7; 12 bases are shared with TRBD2. V dropped 6 bases and J dropped 5; count of bases not matched to a gene: 8. The V gene's germline CDR1 is DFQATT and CDR2 SNEGSKA (reference sequence). The CDR3 is made up of 14 amino acids.

This clonotype was recorded at least ten times. CDR3 sequence reads: CACKRGQVTYEQYF. The DNA for the CDR3 is TGTGCCTGTAAAAGGGGACAGGTGACCTACGAGCAGTACTTC. V and J are TRBV2 and TRBJ2-7; 8 positions match TRBD1. CDR1 is SNHLY, CDR2 FYNNEI, per germline. Trimming cost V 11 bases and J 2 bases; bases outside gene matches: 11. This CDR3 is built from 14 residues.

There are many counts of this clonotype. V is TRBV12-3 or TRBV12-4 and J is TRBJ2-5, with 11 bases identical to TRBD2. V gave up 3 bases and J gave up 4 bases; unmatched junction bases: 4. The length of the CDR3 is 15 residues. The CDR3 here is CASSFGLAGGETQYF. In nucleotides, the CDR3 is TGTGCCAGCAGTTTTGGCCTAGCGGGAGGAGAGACCCAGTACTTC.

This clonotype was seen a handful of times. The rearrangement links TRBV28 to TRBJ2-7, with D maybe TRBD1 (6 bases). V was shortened by 4 bases and J by 2 bases, with 15 bases between the two germline ends. The CDR3 is 15 residues long. Germline V gives CDR1 MDHEN, CDR2 SYDVKM. CDR3: CASSSWDTTTYEQYF. The CDR3 region has the DNA TGTGCCAGCAGTTCTTGGGACACCACTACCTACGAGCAGTACTTC.

The V gene is TRBV7-3, the J gene TRBJ2-2; TRBD2 aligns across 10 bases. This CDR3 contains 16 residues. The junction had 3 bases not matched to a gene; V was cut back by 5 bases and J by 0 bases. Germline V gene sequence: CDR1 SGHTA, CDR2 FQGTGA. The CDR3 DNA follows: TGTGCCAGCAGCACTAGCGGGAACTCGAACACCGGGGAGCTGTTTTTT. Translation: CASSTSGNSNTGELFF.

The chain links TRBV5-1 to TRBJ2-1; TRBD2 aligns across 11 bases. Germline V gene lookup returns CDR1 SGHRS and CDR2 YFSETQ. V lost 0 bases to trimming and J lost 13 bases; unmatched junction nucleotides: 3. This CDR3 contains 13 residues. CDR3 DNA sequence: TGCGCCAGCAGCTTGGAACTAGCGGGAGTACAGTTCTTC. It codes for CASSLELAGVQFF.

This clonotype was seen more than once but under ten times. The gene calls are TRBV5-6 and TRBJ1-5, with a possible D match to TRBD1 (5 bases). V dropped 4 bases and J dropped 5 bases, with 13 bases sitting between them. The CDR3 covers 14 residues. CDR1 SGHDT and CDR2 YYEEEE come from the germline V gene. The CDR3 loop reads CASSHLGDDQPQHF. The CDR3 DNA reads TGTGCCAGCAGCCATCTCGGGGACGATCAGCCCCAGCATTTT. The complete variable domain, with remaining parts taken from reference TRBV5-6 and TRBJ1-5, reads DAGVTQSPTHLIKTRGQQVTLRCSPKSGHDTVSWYQQALGQGPQFIFQYYEEEERQRGNFPDRFSGHQFPNYSSELNVNALLLGDSALYLCASSHLGDDQPQHFGDGTRLSIL.

The CDR3 nucleotides are TGTGCCAGCTCACCGCCCCTCCAGGGCGGAAGCTATGGCTACACCTTC. Translation: CASSPPLQGGSYGYTF. This chain links TRBV18 with TRBJ1-2; D might be TRBD1 (5 bases). From germline, CDR1 is KGHSH and CDR2 LQKENI. The CDR3 length is 16 residues. V was clipped by 3 bases and J by 4 bases, with 18 bases between them.

The chain couples TRBV4-1 to TRBJ1-1; D is unclear. The CDR3 sequence is 13 residues long. V lost 5 bases to trimming and J lost 5 bases, with 12 bases between them. Germline V gene lookup returns CDR1 MGHRA and CDR2 YSYEKL. This CDR3 reads CASSTMPNTEAFF. CDR3 nucleotides: TGCGCCAGCAGCACTATGCCGAATACTGAAGCTTTCTTT.

At least ten counts were recorded for this clonotype. The chain couples TRBV27 to TRBJ1-2, with a possible D match to TRBD1 (5 bases). Trimming pared 4 bases from V and 4 bases from J, leaving 16 bases between. The germline V gene has CDR1 MNHEY and CDR2 SMNVEV (reference sequence). The CDR3 consists of 15 residues. The CDR3 reads CASSSPRDRSYGYTF. The CDR3 DNA is TGTGCCAGCAGTTCCCCCCGTGACAGATCCTATGGCTACACCTTC.

The chain couples TRBV15 to TRBJ2-1; D perhaps matches TRBD2 (5 bases). Per the germline V gene, CDR1 is LNHNV and CDR2 is YYDKDF (reference sequence). V shed 0 bases and J shed 0 bases, with 9 bases lying between them. The CDR3 is made up of 16 amino acids. Here the CDR3 reads CATSREAGLSYNEQFF. CDR3 sequence (DNA): TGTGCCACCAGCAGAGAGGCCGGACTCTCCTACAATGAGCAGTTCTTC.

This sequence joins TRBV6-2 or TRBV6-3 and TRBJ2-1; D uncertain. Germline CDR1 reads MNHEY; CDR2 reads SVGEGT. V was trimmed by 6 bases and J by 4 bases, leaving 13 bases between them. The CDR3 has 14 amino acids. The CDR3 sequence: CASSPAVPYNEQFF. DNA of the CDR3: TGTGCCAGCAGCCCGGCCGTTCCTTACAATGAGCAGTTCTTC.

This clonotype was observed many times. The V and J genes are TRBV2 and TRBJ1-1, with D possibly being TRBD1 (5 bases). The V gene's germline CDR1 is SNHLY and CDR2 FYNNEI. The CDR3 consists of 13 residues. V was trimmed by 7 bases and J by 1 base, leaving 10 bases between them. The CDR3 reads CASKGTENTEAFF. The DNA of the CDR3 is TGTGCCAGCAAGGGGACGGAGAACACTGAAGCTTTCTTT. The full variable domain, rest sourced from reference TRBV2 and TRBJ1-1, is EPEVTQTPSHQVTQMGQEVILRCVPISNHLYFYWYRQILGQKVEFLVSFYNNEISEKSEIFDDQFSVERPDGSNFTLKIRSTKLEDSAMYFCASKGTENTEAFFGQGTRLTVV.